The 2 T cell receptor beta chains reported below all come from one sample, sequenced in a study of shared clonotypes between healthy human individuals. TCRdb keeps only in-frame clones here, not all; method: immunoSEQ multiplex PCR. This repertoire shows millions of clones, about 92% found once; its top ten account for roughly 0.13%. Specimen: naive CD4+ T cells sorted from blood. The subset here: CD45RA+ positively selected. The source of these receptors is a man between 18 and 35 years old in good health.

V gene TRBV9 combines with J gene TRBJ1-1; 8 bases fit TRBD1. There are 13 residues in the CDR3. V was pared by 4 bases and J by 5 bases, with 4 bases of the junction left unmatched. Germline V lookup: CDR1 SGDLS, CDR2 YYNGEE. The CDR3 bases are TGTGCCAGCAGCCCACAGGGGGAGACTGAAGCTTTCTTT. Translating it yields CASSPQGETEAFF.

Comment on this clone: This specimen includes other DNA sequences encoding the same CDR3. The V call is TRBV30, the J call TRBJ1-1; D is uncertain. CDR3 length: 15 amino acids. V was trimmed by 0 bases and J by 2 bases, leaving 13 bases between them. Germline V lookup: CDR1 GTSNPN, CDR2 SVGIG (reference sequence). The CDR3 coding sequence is TGTGCCTGGAGTGTACTCGGACGGGAAAACACTGAAGCTTTCTTT. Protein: CAWSVLGRENTEAFF.